This T cell receptor (beta chain) was recorded in a study of Ad26.COV2.S vaccination and SARS-CoV-2 variants. Across the study: Among those in the COV1001 Ad26.COV2.S trial arm was the donor. Intramuscularly, Ad26.COV2.S was given either once or twice, 56 days apart.

Assay used: immunoSEQ multiplex PCR; TCRdb lists only in-frame clones, some missing. The table includes about 680,000 clones, about 89% detected once. Documented treatment: around 19 received Ad26.COV2.S at low or high dose, single or two shots; about 5 received placebo; per-sample allocation not given. Samples analyzed were those drawn on day 63 after the first vaccine or placebo injection. Germline CDR1 is MNHEY and CDR2 is SVGAGI. Trimming cost V 2 bases and J 6 bases, with 11 bases left between them. The CDR3 length is 14 residues. This receptor was obtained from a person between 18 and 65 years old who received the Ad26.COV2.S COVID-19 vaccine or a placebo. This chain links TRBV6-5 with TRBJ2-1; D call uncertain. The sample was peripheral blood, taken in a trial of Ad26.COV2.S vaccine versus placebo. The CDR3 is CASSYVGLANEQFF. The CDR3 DNA reads TGTGCCAGCAGTTACGTGGGCTTGGCCAATGAGCAGTTCTTC.